The 5 T cell receptor beta chains presented below share a single source sample, sequenced in a study of T cell repertoires in cytomegalovirus infection. MiXCR, run by TCRdb on the reads, gives a single entry per CDR3 protein. The table records about 700,000 distinct CDR3 sequences, around 32% of them present only once. These TCRs' antigens remain unknown. Material: cultured PBMCs, obtained from culture after CMV antigen stimulation. Source of these receptors: a human donor in good health (CMV status not recorded). Some clones in this sample may be carry-over from other donors' samples.

The sample holds many counts of this clonotype. This chain connects TRBV7-8 to TRBJ1-6; D not resolved. V was clipped by 0 bases and J by 8 bases, with 5 bases between them. CDR1 is SGHVS and CDR2 is FQNEAQ in the germline V gene. The CDR3 length is 13 residues. CDR3 sequence: CASSLAAYSPLHF. Here the CDR3 DNA reads TGTGCCAGCAGCTTAGCGGCCTATTCACCCCTCCACTTT. Full variable domain (remainder filled in from reference TRBV7-8 and TRBJ1-6): GAGVSQSPRYKVAKRGQDVALRCDPISGHVSLFWYQQALGQGPEFLTYFQNEAQLDKSGLPSDRFFAERPEGSVSTLKIQRTQQEDSAVYLCASSLAAYSPLHFGNGTRLTVT.

CDR3 loop: CASTWDRHYSYEQYF. The CDR3 DNA is TGTGCCAGCACTTGGGACAGACATTACTCCTACGAGCAGTACTTC. The chain uses TRBV6-5 and TRBJ2-7, with 7 bases fitting TRBD1. The CDR3 loop spans 15 amino acids. The V gene end was trimmed by 7 bases and the J gene end by 0 bases; junction bases not matched to a gene: 9. CDR1 is MNHEY and CDR2 is SVGAGI in the germline V gene.

The V and J genes are TRBV20-1 and TRBJ1-5, with a possible D match to TRBD1 (5 bases). From germline, CDR1 is DFQATT and CDR2 SNEGSKA (reference sequence). The germline V and J ends were trimmed by 6 bases and 0 bases, with 15 bases remaining between them. CDR3 length: 15 amino acids. The CDR3 reads CSAQTTAFSNQPQHF. CDR3 nucleotides: TGCAGTGCCCAAACGACAGCCTTTAGCAATCAGCCCCAGCATTTT.

The chain couples TRBV4-1 to TRBJ2-1; 7 bases fit TRBD2. Germline V gene data show CDR1 as MGHRA and CDR2 as YSYEKL. CDR3 length: 15 residues. J was trimmed by 4 bases and V by 2 bases; bases with no gene match: 5. CDR3 region: CASSQRLAEYNEQFF. The CDR3 coding sequence is TGCGCCAGCAGCCAACGTCTAGCGGAATACAATGAGCAGTTCTTC.

The chain carries TRBV20-1 and TRBJ2-2; D gene unclear. This CDR3 is built from 13 residues. The V end lost 6 bases, the J end lost 1 base, and 9 bases lay between the germline ends. Per the germline V gene, CDR1 is DFQATT and CDR2 is SNEGSKA (reference sequence). CDR3 in DNA: TGCAGTGCCACGGACGGGAACACCGGGGAGCTGTTTTTT. It codes for CSATDGNTGELFF.